This record looks at one TCR beta chain sequence and its context. The sample comes from a study of T cell changes during pregnancy in multiple sclerosis. Assay: immunoSEQ multiplex PCR; the TCRdb copy retains only in-frame clones and omits some. The sample contains 60,000 to 65,000 clones, roughly 90% of which appear only once. Trimming removed 0 bases at V and 4 bases at J, with 21 bases between. Germline V gene lookup returns CDR1 SGHVS and CDR2 FNYEAQ. This CDR3 has 18 amino acids. The specimen was peripheral blood, collected in the first trimester of pregnancy. The sequence was obtained from a female donor with multiple sclerosis, enrolled in a pregnancy study. This sequence joins TRBV7-6 and TRBJ1-2; D ambiguous. CDR3 amino acids: CASSLASETGRRGYGYTF. The CDR3 bases are TGTGCCAGCAGCTTAGCATCCGAAACCGGACGGCGGGGCTATGGCTACACCTTC.